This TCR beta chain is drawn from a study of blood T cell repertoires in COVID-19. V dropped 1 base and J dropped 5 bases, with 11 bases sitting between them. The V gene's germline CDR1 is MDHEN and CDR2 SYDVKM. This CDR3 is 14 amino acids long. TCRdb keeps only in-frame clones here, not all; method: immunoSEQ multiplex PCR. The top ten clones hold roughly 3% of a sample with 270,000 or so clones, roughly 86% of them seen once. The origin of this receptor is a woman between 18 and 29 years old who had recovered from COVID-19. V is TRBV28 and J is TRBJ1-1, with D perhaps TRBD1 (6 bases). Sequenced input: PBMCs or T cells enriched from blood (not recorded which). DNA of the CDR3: TGTGCCAGCAGTTTATCAGGGGTTCTGACTGAAGCTTTCTTT. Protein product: CASSLSGVLTEAFF.